The rows below give T cell receptor beta chains drawn from one sample of a study of neurological immune-mediated disorders. TCRdb called the 5' RACE reads again in MiXCR, with one record for every CDR3 protein. The sample consists of more than 50,000 distinct CDR3 sequences, roughly 8% of them appearing once. The specimen sequenced was PBMCs. The source of these receptors is a woman aged 40-49 years in good health. Each CDR3 is given without its conserved first and last residue. The D gene is left open where the match is weak.

d_call v_call cdr3_aa
TRBD1 TRBV5-1 ASRSENLRDRAVGELF
TRBD1 TRBV3-1 ASSQGGQIEAF
TRBD2 TRBV29-1 SVVGGGAWNEQF
NA TRBV18 ASSPPLRTSGANVLT
NA TRBV7-2 ASSLWGPKPQH
NA TRBV5-6 ASSKSDYEQY
TRBD1 TRBV20-1 SASRDRVSGYT
TRBD2 TRBV7-2 ASRLLAGWETQY
NA TRBV20-1 SASTDGRTDTQY
NA TRBV3-1 ASSQTGGLNYEQY
TRBD1 TRBV3-1 ASETGTGGLIGETQY
TRBD1 TRBV7-2 VSSDRVVGTGELF
NA TRBV20-1 SAFLPVGLAKNIQY
TRBD1 TRBV14 ASSQGQPTDTQY
NA TRBV4-3 ASSQGWTEELF
TRBD2 TRBV9 ASSERTSGRVLGDTQY
NA TRBV12-3/TRBV12-4 ASSLLDPDNEQF
NA TRBV7-3 ASSSTPRETQY
NA TRBV12-3/TRBV12-4 ASSPGVLDTWGEPQH
TRBD1 TRBV7-2 ASSLGQGGTTEAF
NA TRBV4-3 ASSQDYPLIYEQY
TRBD1 TRBV7-2 ASSFGDREHGYT
NA TRBV7-2 ASSPSRGRLGYT
TRBD2 TRBV7-2 ASSGGLAGIETQY
TRBD1 TRBV20-1 SARDGQGNQPQH
NA TRBV10-3 AHTAGGLGYT
TRBD1 TRBV6-6 ASSLGQSYNEQF
NA TRBV12-3/TRBV12-4 ASSFLYGNEQF
TRBD2 TRBV4-1 ASSPEPGLAGGPLTQETQY
NA TRBV7-2 ASSLGGAYQETQY
TRBD2 TRBV4-2 ASSQDTGGQETQY
NA TRBV20-1 SACPNGAEQY
NA TRBV20-1 SASPILRTGGTEAF
TRBD1 TRBV20-1 SARDPGQGNTEAF
NA TRBV9 ASSVEPFESSPLH
TRBD2 TRBV25-1 ASRKLAGVENGELF
TRBD1 TRBV4-1 ASSQPGQGAPGELF
TRBD1 TRBV5-1 ASSLAGQGSNYEQY
TRBD1 TRBV7-2 ASSQVGTGAYEQY
TRBD1 TRBV29-1 SVGRDRDEQY
TRBD2 TRBV20-1 SAARASGIQETQY
TRBD1 TRBV5-1 ASSSGQGIYGYT
NA TRBV5-1 ASSGEGTSTDTQY
NA TRBV20-1 SARVQGDQPQH
NA TRBV7-9 ASSPGTSNNSPLH
TRBD2 TRBV10-3 AISGSTSGVDNEQF
TRBD2 TRBV12-3/TRBV12-4 ASRGLAGDLFTDTQY
NA TRBV6-5 ASSYTAELYGYT